A selection of T cell receptor beta chains follows, all from one sample in a study of CD8+ T cells in alopecia areata. Using immunoSEQ multiplex PCR, the repertoire was profiled, and TCRdb retains in-frame clones only, with some absent. The table has some 170,000 clones, about 55% seen once. The input for sequencing was CD8+ T cells sorted from blood, taken at week 24, from a patient treated with tofacitinib. These receptors were taken from a human donor with alopecia areata. The CDR3 runs from the conserved cysteine through the conserved F or W. The order of the fields is D gene, J gene, V gene, clone size, CDR3 protein, CDR3 DNA. A D gene is named only where the DNA matches it firmly. Clone size is given for some rows only: seen once, a few or many times, or a class if the clone is expanded.

D gene: TRBD1
J gene: TRBJ1-2
V gene: TRBV27
clone size: -
CDR3 protein: CASSTRDRGMGGYTF
CDR3 DNA: TGTGCCAGCAGTACCCGGGACAGGGGCATGGGCGGCTACACCTTC

D gene: -
J gene: TRBJ1-1
V gene: TRBV28
clone size: -
CDR3 protein: CASSDPANTEAFF
CDR3 DNA: TGTGCCAGCTCCGATCCGGCGAACACTGAAGCTTTCTTT

D gene: -
J gene: TRBJ1-1
V gene: TRBV19
clone size: -
CDR3 protein: CASSTTVTEAFF
CDR3 DNA: TGTGCCAGTAGTACGACAGTTACCGAAGCTTTCTTT

D gene: -
J gene: TRBJ1-5
V gene: TRBV9
clone size: -
CDR3 protein: CASSVAAGPNQPQHF
CDR3 DNA: TGTGCCAGCAGCGTAGCTGCAGGGCCCAATCAGCCCCAGCATTTT

D gene: TRBD1
J gene: TRBJ1-2
V gene: TRBV29-1
clone size: -
CDR3 protein: CSVDPGTGSYGYTF
CDR3 DNA: TGCAGCGTTGACCCCGGGACAGGGTCATATGGCTACACCTTC

D gene: -
J gene: TRBJ1-2
V gene: TRBV12-5
clone size: -
CDR3 protein: CASGVYGYTF
CDR3 DNA: TGTGCTAGTGGTGTCTATGGCTACACCTTC

D gene: TRBD1
J gene: TRBJ2-5
V gene: TRBV18
clone size: -
CDR3 protein: CASSPRWGQEETQYF
CDR3 DNA: TGTGCCAGCTCACCACGGTGGGGACAGGAAGAGACCCAGTACTTC

D gene: -
J gene: TRBJ1-2
V gene: TRBV13
clone size: few
CDR3 protein: CASSPQGSDYGYTF
CDR3 DNA: TGTGCCAGCAGCCCACAGGGCTCCGACTATGGCTACACCTTC

D gene: -
J gene: TRBJ2-7
V gene: TRBV4-3
clone size: few
CDR3 protein: CASSQDTREDEQYF
CDR3 DNA: TGCGCCAGCAGCCAAGACACCAGGGAGGACGAGCAGTACTTC

D gene: -
J gene: TRBJ1-1
V gene: TRBV30
clone size: once
CDR3 protein: CAGGPLQNTEAFF
CDR3 DNA: TGTGCCGGGGGGCCGCTCCAGAACACTGAAGCTTTCTTT

D gene: -
J gene: TRBJ2-1
V gene: TRBV19
clone size: -
CDR3 protein: CASRGQRATSDEQFF
CDR3 DNA: TGTGCCAGTAGGGGACAGCGGGCTACTTCGGATGAGCAGTTCTTC

D gene: TRBD2
J gene: TRBJ2-1
V gene: TRBV30
clone size: -
CDR3 protein: CAWSSGTSRNEQFF
CDR3 DNA: TGTGCCTGGAGTTCCGGGACTAGTCGGAATGAGCAGTTCTTC

D gene: -
J gene: TRBJ2-1
V gene: TRBV11-2
clone size: -
CDR3 protein: CASSLEDSGLEQFF
CDR3 DNA: TGTGCCAGCAGCTTAGAGGACTCAGGTTTGGAGCAGTTCTTC

D gene: TRBD1
J gene: TRBJ1-4
V gene: TRBV4-1
clone size: few
CDR3 protein: CASSPTGVLNEKLFF
CDR3 DNA: TGCGCCAGCAGCCCCACAGGGGTATTGAATGAAAAACTGTTTTTT

D gene: -
J gene: TRBJ2-5
V gene: TRBV5-6
clone size: few
CDR3 protein: CASSSYRDQETQYF
CDR3 DNA: TGTGCCAGCAGCTCATACAGGGACCAAGAGACCCAGTACTTC

D gene: TRBD2
J gene: TRBJ2-1
V gene: TRBV7-9
clone size: -
CDR3 protein: CASTPALAGYNEQFF
CDR3 DNA: TGTGCCAGCACCCCAGCCCTAGCGGGCTACAATGAGCAGTTCTTC

D gene: -
J gene: TRBJ1-6
V gene: TRBV4-1
clone size: -
CDR3 protein: CASSRSPEAGTRNSPLHF
CDR3 DNA: TGCGCCAGCAGCCGATCCCCCGAGGCAGGGACTCGTAATTCACCCCTCCACTTT

D gene: TRBD1
J gene: TRBJ2-2
V gene: TRBV14
clone size: -
CDR3 protein: CASSQGGTGRTGELFF
CDR3 DNA: TGTGCCAGCAGCCAAGGAGGGACAGGACGAACCGGGGAGCTGTTTTTT

D gene: -
J gene: TRBJ2-6
V gene: TRBV9
clone size: few
CDR3 protein: CASSSRALEANVLTF
CDR3 DNA: TGTGCCAGCAGCTCTCGGGCCCTCGAGGCCAACGTCCTGACTTTC

D gene: -
J gene: TRBJ1-5
V gene: TRBV7-9
clone size: -
CDR3 protein: CASSPGRNQPQHF
CDR3 DNA: TGTGCCAGCAGCCCGGGACGGAATCAGCCCCAGCATTTT

D gene: TRBD2
J gene: TRBJ2-1
V gene: TRBV7-6
clone size: -
CDR3 protein: CASSLRGGAGDEQFF
CDR3 DNA: TGTGCCAGCAGCCTTCGCGGGGGGGCCGGGGATGAGCAGTTCTTC

D gene: -
J gene: TRBJ1-1
V gene: TRBV5-1
clone size: -
CDR3 protein: CASSSRQAWAGMNTEAFF
CDR3 DNA: TGCGCCAGCAGCTCAAGACAGGCCTGGGCGGGAATGAACACTGAAGCTTTCTTT

D gene: -
J gene: TRBJ1-1
V gene: TRBV29-1
clone size: -
CDR3 protein: CSSFASNTEAFF
CDR3 DNA: TGCAGCTCGTTCGCCTCGAACACTGAAGCTTTCTTT

D gene: -
J gene: TRBJ2-7
V gene: TRBV7-2
clone size: -
CDR3 protein: CASSLDGSYEQYF
CDR3 DNA: TGTGCCAGCAGCTTAGACGGATCCTACGAGCAGTACTTC

D gene: -
J gene: TRBJ2-7
V gene: TRBV27
clone size: once
CDR3 protein: CASRTQGGGSYEQYF
CDR3 DNA: TGTGCCAGCAGGACCCAGGGAGGTGGGTCCTACGAGCAGTACTTC

D gene: TRBD1
J gene: TRBJ1-2
V gene: TRBV5-1
clone size: -
CDR3 protein: CASSLYGRGKVGYTF
CDR3 DNA: TGCGCCAGCAGCTTGTACGGCAGGGGGAAGGTTGGCTACACCTTC

D gene: -
J gene: TRBJ1-2
V gene: TRBV25-1
clone size: -
CDR3 protein: CASRDSLNYTF
CDR3 DNA: TGTGCCAGCAGGGACTCGTTGAACTACACCTTC

D gene: -
J gene: TRBJ2-1
V gene: TRBV4-2
clone size: once
CDR3 protein: CASSQEGEGAYNEQFF
CDR3 DNA: TGTGCCAGCAGCCAAGAGGGTGAGGGGGCCTACAATGAGCAGTTCTTC

D gene: -
J gene: TRBJ1-2
V gene: TRBV28
clone size: -
CDR3 protein: CASNSGLHYGYTF
CDR3 DNA: TGTGCCAGCAATTCGGGACTACACTATGGCTACACCTTC

D gene: TRBD2
J gene: TRBJ2-1
V gene: TRBV29-1
clone size: -
CDR3 protein: CSVEAGTSGGANEQFF
CDR3 DNA: TGCAGCGTTGAAGCGGGGACTAGCGGGGGGGCCAATGAGCAGTTCTTC

D gene: -
J gene: TRBJ2-6
V gene: TRBV25-1
clone size: -
CDR3 protein: CASSTPGPSGANVLTF
CDR3 DNA: TGTGCCAGCAGTACACCGGGACCCTCTGGGGCCAACGTCCTGACTTTC

D gene: -
J gene: TRBJ1-5
V gene: TRBV9
clone size: -
CDR3 protein: CASSDTPDGPNQPQHF
CDR3 DNA: TGTGCCAGCAGTGATACCCCAGATGGGCCGAATCAGCCCCAGCATTTT

D gene: -
J gene: TRBJ2-1
V gene: TRBV11-2
clone size: few
CDR3 protein: CASSLSSYNEQFF
CDR3 DNA: TGTGCCAGCAGCTTATCTTCCTACAATGAGCAGTTCTTC

D gene: -
J gene: TRBJ1-1
V gene: TRBV27
clone size: -
CDR3 protein: CASSPIYRVGDNTEAFF
CDR3 DNA: TGTGCCAGCAGTCCCATTTACAGAGTTGGAGATAACACTGAAGCTTTCTTT

D gene: -
J gene: TRBJ1-5
V gene: TRBV7-8
clone size: -
CDR3 protein: CASSLDRSNQPQHF
CDR3 DNA: TGTGCCAGCAGTCTAGACAGGTCAAATCAGCCCCAGCATTTT

D gene: -
J gene: TRBJ1-4
V gene: TRBV15
clone size: -
CDR3 protein: CATSRVTEKLFF
CDR3 DNA: TGTGCCACCAGCAGAGTAACTGAAAAACTGTTTTTT

D gene: TRBD1
J gene: TRBJ2-3
V gene: TRBV6-1
clone size: -
CDR3 protein: CASSEGGQNTDTQYF
CDR3 DNA: TGTGCCAGCAGTGAAGGGGGACAGAACACAGATACGCAGTATTTT

D gene: -
J gene: TRBJ1-1
V gene: TRBV7-2
clone size: -
CDR3 protein: CASSQPGGTEAFF
CDR3 DNA: TGTGCCAGCAGCCAGCCGGGAGGCACTGAAGCTTTCTTT

D gene: -
J gene: TRBJ2-1
V gene: TRBV10-3
clone size: -
CDR3 protein: CAIREGQQGQFF
CDR3 DNA: TGTGCCATCAGAGAGGGCCAACAAGGGCAGTTCTTC

D gene: -
J gene: TRBJ2-5
V gene: TRBV29-1
clone size: few
CDR3 protein: CSVEVAGVQETQYF
CDR3 DNA: TGCAGCGTTGAAGTGGCAGGAGTGCAAGAGACCCAGTACTTC

D gene: TRBD2
J gene: TRBJ2-5
V gene: TRBV2
clone size: -
CDR3 protein: CASSEGLAGNVQETQYF
CDR3 DNA: TGTGCCAGCAGTGAAGGACTAGCGGGGAATGTCCAAGAGACCCAGTACTTC

D gene: -
J gene: TRBJ1-2
V gene: TRBV5-5
clone size: many
CDR3 protein: CASSLSSKSSGGYGYTF
CDR3 DNA: TGTGCCAGCAGCTTGTCTAGTAAGTCCTCGGGAGGCTATGGCTACACCTTC

D gene: TRBD1
J gene: TRBJ1-5
V gene: TRBV9
clone size: -
CDR3 protein: CASSPDATGFQPQHF
CDR3 DNA: TGTGCCAGCAGCCCCGACGCGACAGGGTTTCAGCCCCAGCATTTT

D gene: TRBD1
J gene: TRBJ2-7
V gene: TRBV30
clone size: -
CDR3 protein: CAWSSGQSYEQYF
CDR3 DNA: TGTGCCTGGAGTTCGGGACAGAGCTACGAGCAGTACTTC

D gene: -
J gene: TRBJ2-7
V gene: TRBV13
clone size: -
CDR3 protein: CASSHEGGSYEQYF
CDR3 DNA: TGTGCCAGCAGCCACGAGGGGGGCTCCTACGAGCAGTACTTC

D gene: -
J gene: TRBJ1-5
V gene: TRBV27
clone size: few
CDR3 protein: CASSSTFPHQPQHF
CDR3 DNA: TGTGCCAGCAGTTCCACCTTTCCTCATCAGCCCCAGCATTTT

D gene: -
J gene: TRBJ2-7
V gene: TRBV29-1
clone size: -
CDR3 protein: CSVGRMEEQYF
CDR3 DNA: TGCAGCGTGGGTAGGATGGAAGAGCAGTACTTC

D gene: -
J gene: TRBJ1-1
V gene: TRBV11-3
clone size: -
CDR3 protein: CASSLEQEEAFF
CDR3 DNA: TGTGCCAGCAGCTTAGAGCAGGAAGAAGCTTTCTTT

D gene: -
J gene: TRBJ2-2
V gene: TRBV30
clone size: -
CDR3 protein: CAWKEAALTGELFF
CDR3 DNA: TGTGCCTGGAAGGAGGCGGCCCTGACCGGGGAGCTGTTTTTT

D gene: -
J gene: TRBJ2-7
V gene: TRBV11-2
clone size: -
CDR3 protein: CASSQGGPYEQYF
CDR3 DNA: TGTGCCAGCAGCCAGGGGGGTCCTTACGAGCAGTACTTC

D gene: TRBD1
J gene: TRBJ1-2
V gene: TRBV7-9
clone size: -
CDR3 protein: CASSQGTGNYGYTF
CDR3 DNA: TGTGCCAGCAGCCAGGGGACAGGGAACTATGGCTACACCTTC

D gene: -
J gene: TRBJ1-1
V gene: TRBV27
clone size: -
CDR3 protein: CASSPRVDTEAFF
CDR3 DNA: TGTGCCAGCAGTCCTCGGGTGGACACTGAAGCTTTCTTT

D gene: -
J gene: TRBJ1-2
V gene: TRBV19
clone size: -
CDR3 protein: CASSYKGYYGYTF
CDR3 DNA: TGTGCCAGTAGCTATAAGGGCTACTATGGCTACACCTTC